This TCR beta chain was retrieved from a study of cytomegalovirus exposure and HLA in healthy donors. Germline CDR1 is SEHNR and CDR2 is FQNEAQ (reference sequence). The CDR3 length is 15 residues. V lost 1 base to trimming and J lost 5 bases, with 12 bases between them. This clone has a handful of counts. Its antigen is undetermined. Assay used: immunoSEQ multiplex PCR; TCRdb lists only in-frame clones, some missing. Seen here are approximately 230,000 clones, 87% observed once, and the top ten hold approximately 12%. Study outcomes and limitations: In the roughly 120 validation repertoires, a later analysis found that first-cohort TCR clusters tended to co-occur. The study found most TCR sequences rare, yet found some public TCRs in many donors.

The genes are TRBV7-9 and TRBJ1-5, with D perhaps TRBD1 (5 bases). Sequenced material: PBMCs. The receptor was isolated from a man aged 18 to 30 in good health and CMV-seropositive. The CDR3 coding sequence is TGTGCCAGCAGCTTAGGTCACAGGTCCGATCAGCCCCAGCATTTT. Translation: CASSLGHRSDQPQHF.